This TCR beta chain was sequenced in a study of blood T cell repertoires in COVID-19 (dated by TCRdb to between 2020 and 2021). Background on the whole study: Samples covering the acute and convalescent phases of COVID-19 were provided by collaborators in the United States, Italy and Spain. The material from the prospective study consisted of cDNA or gDNA derived from T cells, B-cell-depleted T cells, or PBMCs. Deeply sampled blood TCRbeta repertoires from subjects exposed to, actively infected with, or recovered from COVID-19 were included in the dataset. The repertoires were made available in a free public database intended to serve as a resource for research on the immune response to SARS-CoV-2. The samples were drawn from the first 160 participants of the ongoing ImmuneRACE study and from over a thousand subjects provided by 6 global collaborators. Sample metadata almost always included a de-identified subject ID, COVID-19 status, age in years and sex. Where available, HLA class I and class II types were taken from metadata supplied by the sample provider and were not determined by assay-based typing.

Each collaborating institution followed its own protocols to collect whole blood in K2EDTA tubes. For TCRbeta analysis, collaborator samples were shipped as frozen whole blood, as isolated PBMCs, or as DNA extracted from either sample type. Reading from cysteine to phenylalanine, the CDR3 counts 16 amino acids. Kept here is only the CDR3 DNA, which spans 48 bases and is read in frame from base 1. V ends up 0 bases short and J 8 bases short, with an unmatched junction base count of 5. CDR1 and CDR2 are read off the germline V gene as MGHRA and YSYEKL. Points the paper makes about the study in general: How much clinical and demographic metadata was included differed by source and by participant, and the metadata was provided uncurated.

TCRbeta CDR3 regions were amplified from genomic DNA using the immunoSEQ Assay, a bias-controlled multiplex PCR. The original methods were these. The number of nucleated cells in each sample was estimated by amplification of reference gene primers within the assay. Sequence reads were collapsed and filtered to measure the absolute abundance of every unique TCRbeta CDR3 rearrangement. For each sample, productive Simpson clonality was calculated as the square root of Simpson's diversity index across productive rearrangements. TCRdb's version of the immuneACCESS table is confined to in-frame rearrangements and falls short of the full clone set. An unresolved V gene accounts for under half of the shortfall where checked; the remainder is of unknown origin. V, J and clone size are taken as reported in that table, and D and trimming were inferred from the DNA itself. Present in this sample are roughly 280,000 clones, about 88% of which were seen just once. The ten biggest clones cover less than 4.5% of the sample.

This clone was seen a handful of times. Its antigen specificity is not known. Base-call qualities are not available, and no considerably larger clone is one nucleotide away. The rearranged chain carries TRBV4-1 and TRBJ1-6; 9 central bases correspond to TRBD1. Sample: peripheral blood. This clonotype originated in a man between 18 and 35 years old with active or convalescent COVID-19. In nucleotide form, the sequence is TGCGCCAGCAGCCAAGAAACCCGGGACAGGGATTCACCCCTCCACTTT. Its translation is CASSQETRDRDSPLHF.